This T cell receptor (beta chain) appears in the sequencing data of a study of regulatory T cells in long-lasting Graves disease. Turning to the study itself: Graves' disease counted as persistent after over 5 years of antithyroid drugs with positive TSH receptor antibodies.

Sample time point: persistent/refractory GD, antithyroid drugs over 5 years with positive TRAb. RNA extracted from PBMCs served as the sequencing template. With iRepertoire HTBI primers and Arm-PCR of CDR3 regions, TCR beta libraries were built. TCRdb analysed the multiplex PCR reads with MiXCR anew, one entry per CDR3 protein. Among around 460,000 distinct CDR3 sequences listed, about 20% were seen once. There are a few counts of this clonotype. Its antigen is currently unknown. Broader study findings: Between persistent patients, a few thousand public clonotypes were shared, exceeding the approximately 900 shared between new patients.

Sequenced material: peripheral blood mononuclear cells (PBMCs), taken when the disease was refractory, from a patient treated with antithyroid drugs. The source is a female donor with Graves disease.

The CDR3 DNA reads TGCGCCAGCAGCTTGCCCTCTCAAGGGGAGACCCAGTACTTC. This sequence encodes CASSLPSQGETQYF. The chain combines TRBV5-1 with TRBJ2-5; unclear D gene. Trimming cost V 1 base and J 5 bases, with 12 bases left between them. The CDR3 has 14 amino acids. Germline V lookup: CDR1 SGHRS, CDR2 YFSETQ. Variable domain in full (rest from reference TRBV5-1 and TRBJ2-5): KAGVTQTPRYLIKTRGQQVTLSCSPISGHRSVSWYQQTPGQGLQFLFEYFSETQRNKGNFPGRFSGRQFSNSRSEMNVSTLELGDSALYLCASSLPSQGETQYFGPGTRLLVL.